This TCR beta chain was sequenced for a study of regulatory T cells in long-lasting Graves disease (dated by TCRdb to the early 2020s). Background on the whole study: Persistent Graves' disease meant more than 5 years of antithyroid drug treatment with TSH receptor autoantibodies that stayed positive. A total of approximately 35 samples underwent TCR sequencing: about 13 from persistent and about 20 from newly diagnosed Graves' disease patients. This study used TCR sequencing and RNA sequencing of peripheral blood to compare persistent Graves' disease patients against newly diagnosed Graves' disease patients. The study was registered as a clinical trial and conducted in China. Antithyroid drugs had been taken for roughly 10 years on average by persistent Graves' disease patients in the clinical cohort. General conclusions and limits of the study: The authors noted that the small sample size was a limitation that may lower accuracy. A larger number of public clonotypes was shared among persistent patients (more than 2,500) than among newly diagnosed patients (roughly 970). Persistent disease showed preferential use of TRBV28, TRBJ1-2 and TRBJ2-5, whereas newly diagnosed disease favored TRBV20-1 and TRBJ2-1. Compared with newly diagnosed patients, patients with persistent Graves' disease had lower TCR Shannon entropy and fewer highly expanded clones, which suggests clonal expansion. Sequencing and analysis were limited to the TCR beta chain. Peripheral blood alone was examined, since thyroid tissue, which constituted the primary lesion, could not be accessed.

In light of the paper, this sample's time point label describes: persistent/refractory GD, antithyroid drugs over 5 years with positive TRAb. For both TCR sequencing and RNA sequencing, RNA was extracted from PBMCs using TRIzol. Graves' disease was diagnosed according to American Thyroid Association guidelines. Patients were recruited from an endocrinology department in Xi'an, China. Each patient gave around 9.2 milliliters of peripheral blood, collected in an EDTA anticoagulant tube. Ficoll Paque Plus density gradient separation was used to isolate PBMCs, and no further T cell sorting was performed. RNA quality was checked with an Agilent 2100 Bioanalyzer and agarose gel, and concentration with a NanoDrop 2000. About this clonotype itself: Its target antigen remains unknown. No qualities accompany the bases; no much larger clone lies one base away.

To prepare the library, multiplex PCR was applied. The sequencer was an Illumina HiSeq 4000. iRepertoire HTBI primers and Arm-PCR amplification of CDR3 regions were used to construct TCR beta libraries. Before sequencing, the PCR products underwent gel purification. The published analysis was carried out like this. Across samples, around 62 TRBV and 13 to 15 TRBJ segments were identified and used for gene usage analysis of CDR3 amino acid clonotypes. Filtered high-quality paired reads were merged into contigs using COPE and FqMerger. BLAST was used to align contigs to IMGT TRBV, TRBD and TRBJ reference genes, with CDR3 defined following IMGT. Clonotypes above 0.1% frequency were classified as highly expanded clones. Shannon entropy was used to measure repertoire diversity, and the Gini coefficient was used to measure V-J evenness. Clonotypes shared by more than one individual were considered public. The raw public data were reprocessed by TCRdb itself: fastp quality trimming at Q25, MiXCR clonotype calling, in-frame beta chains only. Identical CDR3 protein sequences are pooled into one entry, listed with their most common genes and DNA. TCRdb's processing, not the study's, gives the V and J calls here. In this sample the table shows 700,000 or so distinct CDR3 sequences, 25% to 35% of which occur a single time. The biggest ten clones account for under 55% of the sample.

CDR1 is given as SGHKS and CDR2 as YYEKEE, both from the germline V gene (reference sequence). From the cysteine through the phenylalanine, the CDR3 covers 17 amino acids. Solely the CDR3 DNA is kept, with 51 bases framed from the first base. Compared with germline, V lacks 0 bases and J lacks 1 base; bases without a gene match: 6. The material was peripheral blood mononuclear cells (PBMCs), obtained when the disease was refractory, from a patient treated with antithyroid drugs. The receptor's source is a female donor with Graves disease. This chain joins TRBV5-5 to TRBJ2-5; 10 bases in between match TRBD2. CDR3 protein: CASSLEWSGRAQETQYF. The nucleotide sequence reads TGTGCCAGCAGCTTGGAATGGAGCGGGAGGGCCCAAGAGACCCAGTACTTC.